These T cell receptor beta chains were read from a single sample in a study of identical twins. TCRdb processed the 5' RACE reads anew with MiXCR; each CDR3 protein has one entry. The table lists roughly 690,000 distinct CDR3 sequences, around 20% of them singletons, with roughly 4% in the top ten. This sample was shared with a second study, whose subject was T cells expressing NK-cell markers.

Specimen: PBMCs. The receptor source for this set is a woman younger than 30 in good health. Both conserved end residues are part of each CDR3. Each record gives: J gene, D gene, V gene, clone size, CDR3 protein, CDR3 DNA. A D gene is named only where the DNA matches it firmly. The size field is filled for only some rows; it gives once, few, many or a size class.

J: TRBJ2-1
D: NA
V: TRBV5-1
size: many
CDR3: CASSWAREQFF
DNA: TGCGCCAGCAGCTGGGCGCGTGAGCAGTTCTTC

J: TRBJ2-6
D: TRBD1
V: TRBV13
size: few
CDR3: CASSPETGVSGSGANVLTF
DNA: TGTGCCAGCAGCCCCGAGACAGGGGTCAGTGGCTCTGGGGCCAACGTCCTGACTTTC

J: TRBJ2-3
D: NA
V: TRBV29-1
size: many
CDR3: CSVEVIGRTDTQYF
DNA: TGCAGCGTTGAAGTTATCGGGCGCACAGATACGCAGTATTTT

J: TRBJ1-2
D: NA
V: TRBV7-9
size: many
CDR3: CASSLVYGYTF
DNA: TGTGCCAGCAGCTTAGTTTATGGCTACACCTTC

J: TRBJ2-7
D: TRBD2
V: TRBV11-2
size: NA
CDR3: CASSRQGSTSGYSYEQYF
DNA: TGTGCCAGCAGCCGACAGGGATCGACTAGCGGGTACTCCTACGAGCAGTACTTC

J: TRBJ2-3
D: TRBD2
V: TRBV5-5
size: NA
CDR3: CASSPHFVAGADTQYF
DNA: TGTGCCAGCAGTCCCCATTTCGTAGCGGGAGCAGATACGCAGTATTTT

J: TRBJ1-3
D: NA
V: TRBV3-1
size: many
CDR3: CASSQEGHRNTIYF
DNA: TGTGCCAGCAGCCAAGAGGGACATCGAAACACCATATATTTT

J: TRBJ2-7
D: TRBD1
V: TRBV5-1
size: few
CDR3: CASSLVGQGAGEQYF
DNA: TGCGCCAGCAGCTTGGTTGGACAGGGGGCGGGTGAGCAGTACTTC

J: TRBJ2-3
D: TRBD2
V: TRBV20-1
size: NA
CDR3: CSARATSGADTQYF
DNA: TGCAGTGCTAGAGCGACTAGCGGGGCAGATACGCAGTATTTT

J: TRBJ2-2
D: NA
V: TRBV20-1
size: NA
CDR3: CRERGELTGELFF
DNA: TGCAGGGAAAGGGGGGAGTTAACCGGGGAGCTGTTTTTT

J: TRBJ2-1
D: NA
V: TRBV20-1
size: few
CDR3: CSARDWVTSSYNEQFF
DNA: TGCAGTGCTAGAGATTGGGTGACCTCCAGCTACAATGAGCAGTTCTTC

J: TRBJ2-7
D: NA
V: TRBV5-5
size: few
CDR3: CASSLEAESSYEQYF
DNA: TGTGCCAGCAGCTTGGAGGCAGAAAGCTCCTACGAGCAGTACTTC

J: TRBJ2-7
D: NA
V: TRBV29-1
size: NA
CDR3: CSFSISRGEQYF
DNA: TGCAGTTTTAGTATCTCGCGCGGCGAGCAGTACTTC

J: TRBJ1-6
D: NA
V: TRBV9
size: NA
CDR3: CASSVEGIRNSPLHF
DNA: TGTGCCAGCAGCGTAGAAGGGATACGTAATTCACCCCTCCACTTT

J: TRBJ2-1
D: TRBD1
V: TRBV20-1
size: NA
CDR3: CSARIGQGTQFF
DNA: TGCAGTGCTAGAATCGGACAGGGGACGCAGTTCTTC

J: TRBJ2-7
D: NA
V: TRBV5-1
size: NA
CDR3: CASSFTWTTATEDEQYF
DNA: TGCGCCAGCAGCTTCACCTGGACAACGGCGACTGAGGACGAGCAGTACTTC

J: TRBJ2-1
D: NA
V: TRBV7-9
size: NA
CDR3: CASSLQGDWYNEQFF
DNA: TGTGCCAGCAGCTTACAAGGGGATTGGTACAATGAGCAGTTCTTC

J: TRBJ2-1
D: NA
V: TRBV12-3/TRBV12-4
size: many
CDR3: CASSERRTNEQFF
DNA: TGTGCCAGCAGTGAACGCCGTACCAATGAGCAGTTCTTC

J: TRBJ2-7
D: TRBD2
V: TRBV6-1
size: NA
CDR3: CASRSGDAYEQYF
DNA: TGTGCCAGCCGAAGCGGGGACGCCTACGAGCAGTACTTC